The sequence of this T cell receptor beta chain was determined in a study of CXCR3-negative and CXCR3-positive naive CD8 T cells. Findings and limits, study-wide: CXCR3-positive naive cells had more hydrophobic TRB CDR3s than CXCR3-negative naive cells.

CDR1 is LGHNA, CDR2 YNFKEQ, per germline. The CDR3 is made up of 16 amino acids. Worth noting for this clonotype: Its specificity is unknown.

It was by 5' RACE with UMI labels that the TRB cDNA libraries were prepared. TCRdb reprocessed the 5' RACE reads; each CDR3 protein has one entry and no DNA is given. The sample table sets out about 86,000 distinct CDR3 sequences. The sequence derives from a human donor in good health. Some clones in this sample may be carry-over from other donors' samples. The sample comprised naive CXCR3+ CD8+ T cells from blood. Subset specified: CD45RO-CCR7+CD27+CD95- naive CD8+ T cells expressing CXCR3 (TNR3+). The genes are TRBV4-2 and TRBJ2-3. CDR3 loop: CASSQDFTDSTDTQYF.